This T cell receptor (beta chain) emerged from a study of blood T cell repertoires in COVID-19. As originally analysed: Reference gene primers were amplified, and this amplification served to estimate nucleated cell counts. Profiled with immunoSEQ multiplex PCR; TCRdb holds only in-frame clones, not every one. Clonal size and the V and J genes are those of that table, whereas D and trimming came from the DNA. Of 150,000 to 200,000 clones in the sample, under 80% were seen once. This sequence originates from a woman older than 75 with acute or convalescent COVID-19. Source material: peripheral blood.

DNA of the CDR3: TGCGCCAGCAGCCAAGATCGTAGTGCAAATGCTAACTATGGCTACACCTTC. The encoded protein is CASSQDRSANANYGYTF. The chain joins TRBV4-1 to TRBJ1-2; D remains ambiguous. V was shortened by 0 bases and J by 0 bases, with 14 bases between the two germline ends. There are 17 residues in the CDR3. Germline-derived CDR1 and CDR2 are MGHRA and YSYEKL.